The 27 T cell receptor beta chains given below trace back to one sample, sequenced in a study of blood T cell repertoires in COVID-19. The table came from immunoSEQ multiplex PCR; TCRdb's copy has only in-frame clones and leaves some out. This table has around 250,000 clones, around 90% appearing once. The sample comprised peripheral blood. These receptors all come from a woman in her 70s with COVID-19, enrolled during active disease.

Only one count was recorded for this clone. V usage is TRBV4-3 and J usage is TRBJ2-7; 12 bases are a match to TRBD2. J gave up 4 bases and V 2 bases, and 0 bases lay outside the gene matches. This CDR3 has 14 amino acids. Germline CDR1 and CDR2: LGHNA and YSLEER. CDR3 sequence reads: CASSQLAGGYEQYF. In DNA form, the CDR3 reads TGCGCCAGCAGCCAACTAGCGGGAGGGTACGAGCAGTACTTC.

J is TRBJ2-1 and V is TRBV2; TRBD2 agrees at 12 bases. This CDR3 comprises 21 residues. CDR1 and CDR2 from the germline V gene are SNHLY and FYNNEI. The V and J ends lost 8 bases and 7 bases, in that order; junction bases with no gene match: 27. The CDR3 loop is CASLAGTRRGASGRAWNEQFF. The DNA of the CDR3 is TGTGCCAGCCTTGCCGGGACTAGGAGGGGGGCTAGCGGGAGGGCCTGGAATGAGCAGTTCTTC.

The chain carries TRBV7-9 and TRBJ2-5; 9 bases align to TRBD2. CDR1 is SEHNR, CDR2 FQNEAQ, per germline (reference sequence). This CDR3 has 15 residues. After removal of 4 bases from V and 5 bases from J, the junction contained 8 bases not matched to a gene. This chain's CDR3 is CASSSGGRAGETQYF. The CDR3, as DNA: TGTGCCAGCAGCTCTGGCGGGAGGGCGGGGGAGACCCAGTACTTC. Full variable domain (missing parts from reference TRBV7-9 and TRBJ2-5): DTGVSQNPRHKITKRGQNVTFRCDPISEHNRLYWYRQTLGQGPEFLTYFQNEAQLEKSRLLSDRFSAERPKGSFSTLEIQRTEQGDSAMYLCASSSGGRAGETQYFGPGTRLLVL.

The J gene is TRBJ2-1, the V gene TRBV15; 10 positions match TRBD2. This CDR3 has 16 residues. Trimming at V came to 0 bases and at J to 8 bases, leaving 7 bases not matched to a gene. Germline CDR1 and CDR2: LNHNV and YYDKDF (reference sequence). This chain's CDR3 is CATSRDLASGSHEQFF. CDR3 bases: TGTGCCACCAGCAGAGATCTGGCTAGCGGGAGCCATGAGCAGTTCTTC.

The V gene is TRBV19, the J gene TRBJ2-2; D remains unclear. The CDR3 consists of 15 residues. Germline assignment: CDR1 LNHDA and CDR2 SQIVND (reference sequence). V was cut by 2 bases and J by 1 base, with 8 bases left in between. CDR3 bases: TGTGCCAGTAGTATAAACAGATGGAACACCGGGGAGCTGTTTTTT. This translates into CASSINRWNTGELFF.

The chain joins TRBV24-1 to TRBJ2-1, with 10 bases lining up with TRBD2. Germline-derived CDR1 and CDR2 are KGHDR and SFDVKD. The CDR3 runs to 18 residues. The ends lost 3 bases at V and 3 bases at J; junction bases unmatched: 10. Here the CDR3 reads CATSDPRTSGNNYNEQFF. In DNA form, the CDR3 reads TGTGCCACCAGTGATCCCCGGACTAGCGGAAACAACTACAATGAGCAGTTCTTC.

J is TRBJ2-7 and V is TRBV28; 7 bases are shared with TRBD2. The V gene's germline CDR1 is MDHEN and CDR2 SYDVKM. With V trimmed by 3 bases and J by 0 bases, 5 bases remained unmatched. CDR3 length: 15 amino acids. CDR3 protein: CASSFGGVVSYEQYF. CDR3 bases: TGTGCCAGCAGTTTTGGGGGGGTGGTCTCCTACGAGCAGTACTTC.

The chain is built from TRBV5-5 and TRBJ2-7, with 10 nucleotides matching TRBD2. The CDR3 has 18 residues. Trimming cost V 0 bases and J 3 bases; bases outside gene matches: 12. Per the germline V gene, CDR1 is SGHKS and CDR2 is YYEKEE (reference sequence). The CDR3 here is CASSLEGTSGAYRYEQYF. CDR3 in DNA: TGTGCCAGCAGCTTGGAAGGCACTAGCGGGGCCTACCGCTACGAGCAGTACTTC.

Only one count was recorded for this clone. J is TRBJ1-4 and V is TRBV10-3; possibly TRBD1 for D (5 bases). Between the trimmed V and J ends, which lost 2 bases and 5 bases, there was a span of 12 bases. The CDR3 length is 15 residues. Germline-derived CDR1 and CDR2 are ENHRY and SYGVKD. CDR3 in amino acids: CAISENGGSNEKLFF. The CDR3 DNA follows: TGTGCCATCAGTGAGAACGGGGGGTCAAATGAAAAACTGTTTTTT.

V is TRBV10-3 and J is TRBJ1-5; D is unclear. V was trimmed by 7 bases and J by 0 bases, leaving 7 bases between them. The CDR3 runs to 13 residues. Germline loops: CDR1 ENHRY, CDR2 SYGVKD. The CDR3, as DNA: TGTGCCATCAACAGTTATAGCAATCAGCCCCAGCATTTT. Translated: CAINSYSNQPQHF.

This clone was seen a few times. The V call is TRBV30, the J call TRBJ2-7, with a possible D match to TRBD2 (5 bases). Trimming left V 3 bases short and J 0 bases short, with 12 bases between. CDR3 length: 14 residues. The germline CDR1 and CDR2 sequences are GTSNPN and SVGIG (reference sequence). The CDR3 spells CAWRNRGVSYEQYF. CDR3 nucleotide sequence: TGTGCCTGGAGGAACCGGGGAGTCTCCTACGAGCAGTACTTC.

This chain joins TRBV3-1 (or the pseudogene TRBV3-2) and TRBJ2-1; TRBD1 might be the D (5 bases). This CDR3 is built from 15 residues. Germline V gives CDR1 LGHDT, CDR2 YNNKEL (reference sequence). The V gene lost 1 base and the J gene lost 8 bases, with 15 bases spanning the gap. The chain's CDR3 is CASSQVGAENDEQFF. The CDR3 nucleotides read TGTGCCAGCAGCCAAGTTGGGGCAGAGAATGATGAGCAGTTCTTC.

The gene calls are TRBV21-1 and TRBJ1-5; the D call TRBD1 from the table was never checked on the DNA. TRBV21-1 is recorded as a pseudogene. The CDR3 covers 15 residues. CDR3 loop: CASIPHWGLHQPQHF. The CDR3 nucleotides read TGTGCCAGCATCCCCCACTGGGGGCTTCATCAGCCCCAGCATTTT.

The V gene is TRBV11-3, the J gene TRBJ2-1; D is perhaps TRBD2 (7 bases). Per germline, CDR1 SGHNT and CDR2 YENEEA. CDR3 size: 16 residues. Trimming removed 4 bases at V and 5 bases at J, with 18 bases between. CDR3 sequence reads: CASSSRWGGQDNEQFF. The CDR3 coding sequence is TGTGCCAGCAGCTCCAGATGGGGGGGGCAGGACAATGAGCAGTTCTTC. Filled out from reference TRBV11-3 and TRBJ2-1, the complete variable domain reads EAGVVQSPRYKIIEKKQPVAFWCNPISGHNTLYWYLQNLGQGPELLIRYENEEAVDDSQLPKDRFSAERLKGVDSTLKIQPAELGDSAVYLCASSSRWGGQDNEQFFGPGTRLTVL.

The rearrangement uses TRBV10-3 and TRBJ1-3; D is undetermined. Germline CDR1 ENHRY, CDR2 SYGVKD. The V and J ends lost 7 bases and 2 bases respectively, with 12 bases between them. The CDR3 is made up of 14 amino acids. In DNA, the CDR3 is TGTGCCATCACCCAAGACATTGCTGGAAACACCATATATTTT. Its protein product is CAITQDIAGNTIYF.

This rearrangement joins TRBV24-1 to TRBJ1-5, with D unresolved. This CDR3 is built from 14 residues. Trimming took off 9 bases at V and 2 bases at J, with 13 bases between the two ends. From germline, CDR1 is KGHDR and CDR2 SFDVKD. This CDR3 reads CATSSGLRNQPQHF. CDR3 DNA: TGTGCCACCTCCTCGGGATTGCGCAATCAGCCCCAGCATTTT.

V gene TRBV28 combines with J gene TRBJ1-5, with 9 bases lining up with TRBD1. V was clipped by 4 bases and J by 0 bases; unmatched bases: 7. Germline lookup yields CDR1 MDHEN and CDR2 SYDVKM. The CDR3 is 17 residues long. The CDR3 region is CASSSTGTGYSNQPQHF. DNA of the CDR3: TGTGCCAGCAGTTCTACCGGGACAGGGTATAGCAATCAGCCCCAGCATTTT.

For the CDR3, the DNA is TGTGCCAGCAGTTTAGCGGGAGTTTACGAGCAGTACTTC. As protein: CASSLAGVYEQYF. V gene TRBV5-4 combines with J gene TRBJ2-7; TRBD2 matches at 9 bases. V trimming: 5 bases; J trimming: 4 bases; junction bases outside the gene matches: 4. Germline CDR1 reads SGHNT; CDR2 reads YYREEE (reference sequence). The CDR3 length is 13 residues.

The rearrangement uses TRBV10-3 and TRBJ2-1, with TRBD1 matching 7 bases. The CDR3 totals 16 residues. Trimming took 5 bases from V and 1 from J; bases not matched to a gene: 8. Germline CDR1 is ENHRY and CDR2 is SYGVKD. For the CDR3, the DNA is TGTGCCATCAGTCCTTCCCCGGGACAGTCCTACAATGAGCAGTTCTTC. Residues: CAISPSPGQSYNEQFF.

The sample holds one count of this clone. This CDR3 reads CASISGSQATNEKLFF. The CDR3 DNA reads as TGTGCCAGCATTAGCGGGAGCCAGGCAACTAATGAAAAACTGTTTTTT. This chain links TRBV6-6 with TRBJ1-4; D remains ambiguous. V lost 7 bases, J lost 0 bases, and 15 bases lay in between. Looked up from germline, CDR1 is MNHNY and CDR2 is SVGAGI (reference sequence). This CDR3 is built from 16 residues.

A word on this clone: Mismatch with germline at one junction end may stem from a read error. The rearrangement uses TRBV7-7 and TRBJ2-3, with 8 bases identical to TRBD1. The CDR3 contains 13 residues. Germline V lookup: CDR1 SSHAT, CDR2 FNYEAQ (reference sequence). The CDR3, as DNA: TGTGCTAGCAGCCCGACAGGGGCAGATACGCAGTATTTT. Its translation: CASSPTGADTQYF.

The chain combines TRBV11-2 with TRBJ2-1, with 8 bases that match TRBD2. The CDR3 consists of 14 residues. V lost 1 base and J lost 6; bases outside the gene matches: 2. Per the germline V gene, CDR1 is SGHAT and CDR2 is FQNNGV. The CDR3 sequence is CASSLAGGVNEQFF. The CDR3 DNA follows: TGTGCCAGCAGCTTAGCGGGAGGGGTCAATGAGCAGTTCTTC.

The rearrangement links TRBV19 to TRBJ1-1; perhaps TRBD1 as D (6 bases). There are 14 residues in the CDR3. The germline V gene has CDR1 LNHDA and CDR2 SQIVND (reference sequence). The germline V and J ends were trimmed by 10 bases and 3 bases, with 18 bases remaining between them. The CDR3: CATRDGGHDTEAFF. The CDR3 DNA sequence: TGTGCCACCCGAGATGGGGGCCACGACACTGAAGCTTTCTTT.

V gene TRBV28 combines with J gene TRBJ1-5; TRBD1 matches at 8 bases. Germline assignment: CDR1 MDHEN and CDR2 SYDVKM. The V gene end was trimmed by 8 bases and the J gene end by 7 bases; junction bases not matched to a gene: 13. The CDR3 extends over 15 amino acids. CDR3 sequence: CASGKQGVLQQPQHF. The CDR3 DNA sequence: TGTGCCAGCGGCAAACAGGGGGTGTTACAACAGCCCCAGCATTTT.

CDR3 amino acids: CASSPDFTDTQYF. CDR3 sequence (DNA): TGTGCCAGCAGTCCTGACTTCACAGATACGCAGTATTTT. The chain is built from TRBV12-3 or TRBV12-4 and TRBJ2-3; D is unclear. Trimming left V 5 bases short and J 2 bases short, with 8 bases between. The CDR3 contains 13 residues.

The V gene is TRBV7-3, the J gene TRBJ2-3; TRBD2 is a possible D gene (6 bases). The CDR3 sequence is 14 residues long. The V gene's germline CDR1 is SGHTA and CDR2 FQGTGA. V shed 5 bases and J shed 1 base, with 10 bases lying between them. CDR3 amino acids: CASSRLVGTDTQYF. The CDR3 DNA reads TGTGCCAGCAGCAGACTAGTGGGCACAGATACGCAGTATTTT.

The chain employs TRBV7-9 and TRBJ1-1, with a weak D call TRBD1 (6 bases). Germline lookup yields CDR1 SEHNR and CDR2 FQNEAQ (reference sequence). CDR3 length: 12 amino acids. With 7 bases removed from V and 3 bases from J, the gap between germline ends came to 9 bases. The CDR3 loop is CASKGGYTEAFF. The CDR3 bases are TGTGCCAGCAAGGGGGGGTACACTGAAGCTTTCTTT.